Listed here are 19 T cell receptor beta chains from one sample, sequenced in a study of blood T cells in healthy people across ages. Primers used in a second PCR of roughly 6 to 11 cycles were a sample-barcoded 5' primer and a J-beta primer mix. TCRdb passed the 5' RACE reads through MiXCR, listing each CDR3 protein once. Among fewer than 1 million distinct CDR3 sequences, roughly 44% were seen once, and the ten largest hold around 21%. The source material was blood. Receptors originate from a man aged 55 to 69 in good health.

This chain connects TRBV10-2 to TRBJ2-1, with D possibly TRBD1 on 5 matching bases. Germline CDR1 and CDR2: WSHSY and SAAADI. There are 15 residues in the CDR3. Trimming took off 6 bases at V and 2 bases at J, with 14 bases between the two ends. The CDR3 region is CASRDHQGTYNEQFF. For the CDR3, the DNA is TGCGCCAGCAGAGATCACCAGGGCACCTACAATGAGCAGTTCTTC.

This chain links TRBV5-1 with TRBJ1-2; the match to TRBD1 covers 8 bases. Germline V CDR1 and CDR2: SGHRS, YFSETQ. The CDR3 has 16 residues. J lost 5 bases, V lost 4 bases, and 13 bases had no gene match. CDR3 protein: CASSAERQGRAYGYTF. The CDR3 nucleotides are TGCGCCAGCAGCGCCGAACGACAGGGGCGGGCTTATGGCTACACCTTC.

The V gene is TRBV3-1, the J gene TRBJ1-2, with a possible D match to TRBD1 (6 bases). CDR1 and CDR2 (germline): LGHDT, YNNKEL (reference sequence). V was cut by 0 bases and J by 8 bases, with 13 bases left in between. The CDR3 has 14 residues. This CDR3 reads CASSQDRGYGGYTF. As DNA, the CDR3 is TGTGCCAGCAGCCAAGATAGGGGGTACGGCGGCTACACCTTC. Together with reference TRBV3-1 and TRBJ1-2, the CDR3 gives the full variable domain: DTAVSQTPKYLVTQMGNDKSIKCEQNLGHDTMYWYKQDSKKFLKIMFSYNNKELIINETVPNRFSPKSPDKAHLNLHINSLELGDSAVYFCASSQDRGYGGYTFGSGTRLTVV.

In the case of this clonotype: This clone may be a read error of a much larger clone one base away. The chain employs TRBV7-6 and TRBJ2-1, with unresolved D. The CDR3 runs 11 residues. Germline V gene sequence: CDR1 SGHVS, CDR2 FNYEAQ. The germline V and J ends were trimmed by 6 bases and 4 bases, with 4 bases remaining between them. The CDR3 nucleotides read TGTGCCAGCAGACAGTACAATGAGCAGTTCTTC. This sequence encodes CASRQYNEQFF.

Only a few counts were recorded for this clonotype. The V call is TRBV20-1, the J call TRBJ1-2, with D unclear. This CDR3 is built from 12 residues. Germline CDR1 and CDR2: DFQATT and SNEGSKA (reference sequence). V lost 3 bases and J lost 5, with 10 bases in between. CDR3 protein: CSASPVPYGYTF. CDR3 DNA: TGCAGTGCTAGTCCCGTTCCTTATGGCTACACCTTC.

V usage is TRBV28 and J usage is TRBJ2-7; 7 positions match TRBD1. The ends lost 8 bases at V and 6 bases at J; junction bases unmatched: 7. The CDR3 is made up of 12 amino acids. Germline V lookup: CDR1 MDHEN, CDR2 SYDVKM. CDR3: CASYGRGSEQYF. CDR3 coding DNA: TGTGCCAGCTACGGCAGGGGGAGCGAGCAGTACTTC.

The J gene is TRBJ2-4, the V gene TRBV6-5, with D perhaps matching TRBD1 (6 bases). The CDR3 loop spans 18 amino acids. Germline V gene lookup returns CDR1 MNHEY and CDR2 SVGAGI. Trimming took 0 bases from V and 0 from J, leaving 15 bases between them. The CDR3 DNA is TGTGCCAGCAGTTACTCCACAGGGAAGGGGGAAGCCAAAAACATTCAGTACTTC. This sequence encodes CASSYSTGKGEAKNIQYF.

The chain carries TRBV7-2 and TRBJ1-2, with D unclear. Germline V gene sequence: CDR1 SGHTA, CDR2 FQGNSA. The V end was cut by 5 bases, the J end by 5 bases, with 15 bases between. This CDR3 has 14 residues. The CDR3 region is CASSPGPPSYGYTF. CDR3 coding DNA: TGTGCCAGCAGCCCCGGACCCCCAAGTTATGGCTACACCTTC.

V and J are TRBV20-1 and TRBJ2-5; a possible D gene is TRBD1 (6 bases). Between the trimmed V and J ends, which lost 0 bases and 5 bases, there was a span of 16 bases. There are 15 residues in the CDR3. Germline V gene data show CDR1 as DFQATT and CDR2 as SNEGSKA (reference sequence). The CDR3 coding sequence is TGCAGTGCTAGAGATTTACAGGGAAGTACTGAGACCCAGTACTTC. It specifies CSARDLQGSTETQYF.

Of note for this clonotype: The junction differs from germline at one of its ends, possibly a read error. The V and J genes are TRBV11-2 and TRBJ2-2; 7 nucleotides align to TRBD1. The germline gives CDR1 SGHAT, CDR2 FQNNGV. This CDR3 spans 15 amino acids. The CDR3 loop reads CTSRQGGANTGELFF. The CDR3, as DNA: TGTACCAGCAGACAAGGGGGCGCGAACACCGGGGAGCTGTTTTTT.

Turning to this clonotype: The junction differs from germline at one of its ends, possibly a read error. The V gene is TRBV6-2 or TRBV6-3, the J gene TRBJ1-5; 7 nucleotides align to TRBD1. This CDR3 spans 13 amino acids. The germline V gene encodes CDR1 MNHEY and CDR2 SVGEGT. Here the CDR3 DNA reads TGTACCAGCACAGGGACAGGCAATCAGCCCCAGCATTTT. Amino acid sequence: CTSTGTGNQPQHF.

The chain employs TRBV12-3 or TRBV12-4 and TRBJ2-1, with D perhaps matching TRBD1 (5 bases). V lost 6 bases to trimming and J lost 4 bases, with 10 bases between them. This CDR3 spans 13 amino acids. This chain's CDR3 is CASRTGRYNEQFF. The DNA of the CDR3 is TGTGCCAGCAGAACAGGAAGATACAATGAGCAGTTCTTC.

This sequence joins TRBV2 and TRBJ2-5, with 12 bases aligning to TRBD2. V gave up 2 bases and J gave up 1 base; unmatched junction bases: 8. Per the germline V gene, CDR1 is SNHLY and CDR2 is FYNNEI. This CDR3 spans 18 amino acids. The CDR3 bases are TGTGCCAGCAGTGAAAGTGTCCCGGGACTAGCGGGCCAAGAGACCCAGTACTTC. Translation: CASSESVPGLAGQETQYF. Based on the CDR3 plus reference TRBV2 and TRBJ2-5, the full variable domain is EPEVTQTPSHQVTQMGQEVILRCVPISNHLYFYWYRQILGQKVEFLVSFYNNEISEKSEIFDDQFSVERPDGSNFTLKIRSTKLEDSAMYFCASSESVPGLAGQETQYFGPGTRLLVL.

V and J are TRBV6-6 and TRBJ2-5, with D perhaps TRBD2 (6 bases). The CDR3 loop spans 14 amino acids. Germline values: CDR1 MNHNY, CDR2 SVGAGI (reference sequence). Trimming took 4 bases from V and 3 from J, leaving 12 bases between them. The CDR3 spells CASSFGTSEETQYF. In DNA, the CDR3 is TGTGCCAGCAGTTTCGGGACTTCTGAAGAGACCCAGTACTTC.

The chain is built from TRBV12-5 and TRBJ2-2; D is ambiguous. Trimming stripped 3 bases from V and 11 bases from J, with 10 bases between. CDR1 is LGHNT and CDR2 is FRNRAP in the germline V gene. The CDR3 spans 12 residues. The CDR3 coding sequence is TGTGCTAGTGGTTTAGGTCCAGGAGAGCTGTTTTTT. This codes for CASGLGPGELFF.

This clonotype was seen more than once but under ten times. The chain uses TRBV5-1 and TRBJ2-1; tentative D call: TRBD2 (6 bases). Germline-derived CDR1 and CDR2 are SGHRS and YFSETQ. V shed 4 bases and J shed 8 bases, with 13 bases lying between them. The CDR3 contains 13 residues. CDR3 DNA: TGCGCCAGCAGCGTAGGAGGGCCGGATGAGCAGTTCTTC. Its translation is CASSVGGPDEQFF.

The chain links TRBV20-1 to TRBJ1-1; D possibly corresponds to TRBD1 (5 bases). The germline V gene has CDR1 DFQATT and CDR2 SNEGSKA (reference sequence). The ends were cut back, 2 bases at V and 0 bases at J, with 10 bases in the middle. The CDR3 covers 14 residues. The CDR3 spells CSARTPGMNTEAFF. The DNA for the CDR3 is TGCAGTGCTAGAACTCCAGGGATGAACACTGAAGCTTTCTTT.

The chain recombines TRBV10-2 with TRBJ1-1, with TRBD1 as a possible D gene (6 bases). CDR1 WSHSY and CDR2 SAAADI come from the germline V gene. The CDR3 is 14 amino acids. Trimming left V 5 bases short and J 6 bases short, with 16 bases between. The CDR3 DNA reads TGCGCCAGCAGTAACAGGGTTCGAGGCGCTGAAGCTTTCTTT. Protein sequence: CASSNRVRGAEAFF.

The V and J genes are TRBV20-1 and TRBJ1-2; 8 bases align to TRBD1. J was trimmed by 8 bases and V by 3 bases; bases with no gene match: 8. The CDR3 spans 13 residues. In germline, CDR1 is DFQATT, CDR2 SNEGSKA (reference sequence). CDR3 nucleotides: TGCAGTGCTAGGAGTCAGGGGGCTAGAGGCTACACCTTC. It encodes CSARSQGARGYTF.